This T cell receptor beta chain comes out of a study of blood T cell repertoires in COVID-19. Profiled with immunoSEQ multiplex PCR; TCRdb holds only in-frame clones, not every one. The sample yields roughly 240,000 clones, around 83% seen once. The CDR3 totals 12 residues. Trimming shortened V by 2 bases and J by 8 bases, and 12 bases separated the two germline ends. CDR1 is GTSNPN, CDR2 SVGIG, per germline (reference sequence). The chain couples TRBV30 to TRBJ1-2, with no clear D. The sequence came from a young man with active or convalescent COVID-19. Sequenced: peripheral blood. The CDR3 protein is CAWSRLSGGYTF. CDR3 DNA: TGTGCCTGGAGTAGGCTGTCGGGGGGCTACACCTTC.